Each of the 25 T cell receptor beta chains below was sequenced from the same sample in a study of control samples from healthy donors and cancer patients. Profiled with immunoSEQ multiplex PCR; TCRdb holds only in-frame clones, not every one. The table shows 65,000 to 85,000 clones, with about nine tenths occurring only once. The source material was PBMCs. The receptors originated from a woman between 50 and 59 years old with colorectal cancer.

This clone was observed once. The rearrangement links TRBV5-6 to TRBJ2-5; 8 bases are shared with TRBD1. The CDR3 spans 14 residues. Germline V gene lookup returns CDR1 SGHDT and CDR2 YYEEEE. J was trimmed by 4 bases and V by 2 bases; bases with no gene match: 4. CDR3 sequence reads: CASSFPGGSETQYF. DNA of the CDR3: TGTGCCAGCAGCTTCCCAGGGGGCTCAGAGACCCAGTACTTC.

This clone was recorded only once. The gene calls are TRBV23-1 and TRBJ2-7, with D uncertain. TRBV23-1 is an open reading frame, and its role is uncertain. The CDR3 length is 16 residues. V lost 10 bases and J 3 bases, leaving 25 bases between the germline ends. CDR3 in DNA: TGCGCCATCCCAAGCCCGTTCCAAATCAAAATCTACGAGCAGTACGTC. Amino acid sequence: CAIPSPFQIKIYEQYV.

The CDR3 DNA sequence: TGTGCCAGCAGCTTAGCTTTCCAGGGCTACGGCAAAAACATTCAGTACTTC. It encodes CASSLAFQGYGKNIQYF. The chain carries TRBV7-2 and TRBJ2-4; the D gene is possibly TRBD1 (5 bases). Trimming took 0 bases from V and 3 from J, leaving 15 bases between them. Per germline, CDR1 SGHTA and CDR2 FQGNSA. This CDR3 has 17 amino acids.

J is TRBJ1-1 and V is TRBV12-3 or TRBV12-4; 9 nucleotides agree with TRBD1. The V and J ends lost 6 bases and 4 bases, in that order; junction bases with no gene match: 3. The CDR3 has 13 amino acids. CDR3 sequence reads: CASSYRGPTEAFF. The CDR3 nucleotides read TGTGCCAGCAGCTACAGGGGGCCCACTGAAGCTTTCTTT.

V gene TRBV6-6 combines with J gene TRBJ2-7, with a possible D match to TRBD1 (6 bases). The CDR3 sequence is 12 residues long. Germline assignment: CDR1 MNHNY and CDR2 SVGAGI (reference sequence). V was cut by 6 bases and J by 6 bases, with 12 bases left in between. The CDR3 sequence: CASSPSQGEQYV. The CDR3 bases are TGTGCCAGCAGCCCATCACAGGGCGAGCAGTACGTC.

The chain employs TRBV7-2 and TRBJ1-2, with TRBD1 matching 7 bases. The J segment lost 6 bases and the V segment lost 0 bases, leaving 4 bases of the junction unmatched. Looked up from germline, CDR1 is SGHTA and CDR2 is FQGNSA. The CDR3 covers 14 residues. In DNA form, the CDR3 reads TGTGCCAGCAGCTTAGCGCCGACAGGGAATGGCTACACCTTC. Its translation: CASSLAPTGNGYTF.

This clone has more than one count but fewer than ten. V usage is TRBV27 and J usage is TRBJ1-1; D ambiguous. Trimming stripped 2 bases from V and 5 bases from J, with 12 bases between. Per the germline V gene, CDR1 is MNHEY and CDR2 is SMNVEV (reference sequence). The CDR3 runs to 14 residues. The CDR3 region has the DNA TGTGCCAGCAGTTTAGTAGCAGGAGGGACTGAAGCTTTCTTT. This translates into CASSLVAGGTEAFF.

This sequence joins TRBV6-2 or TRBV6-3 and TRBJ2-3, with 8 nucleotides matching TRBD1. V shed 6 bases, J shed 3 bases, and the junction held 2 bases outside the gene matches. The CDR3 spans 13 residues. Germline lookup yields CDR1 MNHEY and CDR2 SVGEGT. The CDR3 spells CASSRQGTDTQYF. The CDR3 DNA reads as TGTGCCAGCAGCAGACAGGGGACAGATACGCAGTATTTT.

The genes are TRBV10-1 and TRBJ2-5; a weak D match, TRBD2 (5 bases). Between the trimmed V and J ends, which lost 0 bases and 4 bases, there was a span of 6 bases. The CDR3 consists of 13 residues. The germline V gene has CDR1 WNHNN and CDR2 SYGVQD (reference sequence). The CDR3: CASSESGRETQYF. The CDR3 nucleotides are TGCGCCAGCAGTGAGTCGGGGAGAGAGACCCAGTACTTC.

For the CDR3, the DNA is TGTGCCAGTAGTATAAAGTGGGGACGGACTGAAGCTTTCTTT. It is translated as CASSIKWGRTEAFF. J is TRBJ1-1 and V is TRBV19; a possible D gene is TRBD1 (5 bases). The length of the CDR3 is 14 residues. Germline CDR1 and CDR2: LNHDA and SQIVND (reference sequence). V was clipped by 2 bases and J by 5 bases, with 12 bases between them.

This clone was counted only a few times. V and J are TRBV3-1 (or the pseudogene TRBV3-2) and TRBJ2-3; TRBD2 aligns across 13 bases. With V trimmed by 4 bases and J by 3 bases, 4 bases remained unmatched. CDR1 is LGHDT and CDR2 is YNNKEL in the germline V gene (reference sequence). The CDR3 extends over 16 amino acids. The CDR3 DNA follows: TGTGCCAGCAGCCGCACTAGCGGGGGGGCAACAGATACGCAGTATTTT. As protein: CASSRTSGGATDTQYF.

The CDR3 DNA sequence: TGTGCCACCAGTGAGGAGGCTTTTGACACCATATATTTT. Its protein product is CATSEEAFDTIYF. J is TRBJ1-3 and V is TRBV24-1, with D uncertain. Germline CDR1 reads KGHDR; CDR2 reads SFDVKD. The CDR3 is 13 amino acids. V was pared by 4 bases and J by 8 bases, with 11 bases between.

The CDR3: CASSVESGQGANEQFF. The CDR3 DNA follows: TGTGCCAGCAGCGTAGAGAGCGGACAGGGAGCCAATGAGCAGTTCTTC. The chain links TRBV9 to TRBJ2-1; 8 bases are a match to TRBD1. The CDR3 covers 16 residues. With V trimmed by 0 bases and J by 6 bases, 8 bases remained unmatched. Germline lookup yields CDR1 SGDLS and CDR2 YYNGEE. The variable domain in full, completed from reference TRBV9 and TRBJ2-1, reads DSGVTQTPKHLITATGQRVTLRCSPRSGDLSVYWYQQSLDQGLQFLIQYYNGEERAKGNILERFSAQQFPDLHSELNLSSLELGDSALYFCASSVESGQGANEQFFGPGTRLTVL.

The chain is built from TRBV11-1 and TRBJ2-3; 8 bases match TRBD1. The CDR3 spans 15 residues. V lost 2 bases and J lost 5; bases outside the gene matches: 6. CDR1 and CDR2 from the germline V gene are SGHAT and FQDESV (reference sequence). In DNA form, the CDR3 reads TGTGCCAGCAGCTTATCAGGGGGCCGGGTAGATACGCAGTATTTT. It encodes CASSLSGGRVDTQYF.

The chain carries TRBV2 and TRBJ1-6; 7 nucleotides match TRBD1. The CDR3 contains 16 residues. Germline CDR1 reads SNHLY; CDR2 reads FYNNEI. With V trimmed by 8 bases and J by 7 bases, 14 bases remained unmatched. The CDR3: CASRGRGTAINSPLHF. In nucleotides, the CDR3 is TGTGCCAGCCGAGGAAGGGGGACAGCCATAAATTCACCCCTCCACTTT.

This sequence joins TRBV19 and TRBJ2-1; TRBD1 might be the D (6 bases). The germline CDR1 and CDR2 sequences are LNHDA and SQIVND (reference sequence). The ends were cut back, 6 bases at V and 6 bases at J, with 18 bases in the middle. CDR3 length: 15 amino acids. In DNA form, the CDR3 reads TGTGCCAGTAGCGCCCAGGGGCAGGTCGGCAATGAGCAGTTCTTC. Its translation is CASSAQGQVGNEQFF.

The rearrangement uses TRBV19 and TRBJ1-3, with TRBD1 as a possible D gene (5 bases). Trimming removed 3 bases from V and 0 bases from J, with 12 bases in between. Looked up from germline, CDR1 is LNHDA and CDR2 is SQIVND (reference sequence). The CDR3 is 16 residues long. CDR3 in amino acids: CASSMWGGSSGNTIYF. For the CDR3, the DNA is TGTGCCAGTAGTATGTGGGGGGGATCCTCTGGAAACACCATATATTTT.

As concerns this clone: The germline gene is not matched at one end of the junction; a read error may be the cause. The chain recombines TRBV28 with TRBJ2-2, with D unresolved. The CDR3 runs to 15 residues. Germline V gives CDR1 MDHEN, CDR2 SYDVKM. The CDR3 bases are TGTGCCAGCAGTCCCCTCCTAGAGGCCACCAGGGAGCTGTTTTTT. It codes for CASSPLLEATRELFF.

In its sample, this clone was seen a few times. The chain is built from TRBV19 and TRBJ1-2; tentatively, D is TRBD1 (6 bases). The CDR3 totals 16 residues. The germline V and J ends were trimmed by 5 bases and 6 bases, with 22 bases remaining between them. Germline V gives CDR1 LNHDA, CDR2 SQIVND (reference sequence). The CDR3 loop reads CASSPQWGARRHGYTF. The CDR3 DNA reads TGTGCCAGTAGTCCTCAGTGGGGGGCCAGGCGGCATGGCTACACCTTC.

The chain combines TRBV14 with TRBJ1-1, with D perhaps matching TRBD1 (5 bases). Trimming cost V 1 base and J 1 base, with 13 bases left between them. The CDR3 length is 16 residues. Germline V gene lookup returns CDR1 SGHDN and CDR2 FVKESK. The CDR3 nucleotides are TGTGCCAGCAGCCAAGTTCGTCCAGGGTCGAACACTGAAGCTTTCTTT. Translating gives CASSQVRPGSNTEAFF.

The chain has TRBV6-2 or TRBV6-3 and TRBJ1-1; TRBD1 is a possible D gene (5 bases). Germline loops: CDR1 MNHEY, CDR2 SVGEGT. CDR3 length equals 13 residues. V lost 4 bases, J lost 1 base, and 7 bases lay in between. DNA of the CDR3: TGTGCCAGCAGTTGGGGGGGGAACACTGAAGCTTTCTTT. It encodes CASSWGGNTEAFF.

The table lists this clone with a count of one. This chain joins TRBV19 and TRBJ1-2, with TRBD1 matching 7 bases. This CDR3 contains 15 residues. Germline CDR1 is LNHDA and CDR2 is SQIVND (reference sequence). The junction had 10 bases not matched to a gene; V was cut back by 5 bases and J by 4 bases. The CDR3 loop reads CASSPLVRQGYGYTF. The CDR3 DNA sequence: TGTGCCAGTAGTCCGCTTGTGAGACAGGGCTATGGCTACACCTTC.

The V call is TRBV6-2 or TRBV6-3, the J call TRBJ2-4; the D call may be TRBD1 or TRBD2 (6 bases each). Trimming pared 1 base from V and 5 bases from J, leaving 12 bases between. The CDR3 covers 15 residues. Germline CDR1 is MNHEY and CDR2 is SVGEGT. The CDR3: CASSYLVGGQNIQYF. Here the CDR3 DNA reads TGTGCCAGCAGTTACTTGGTCGGGGGCCAAAACATTCAGTACTTC.

This chain's CDR3 is CASSLFRQGHQPQHF. CDR3 coding DNA: TGTGCCAGCAGCTTATTCCGGCAGGGGCATCAGCCCCAGCATTTT. J is TRBJ1-5 and V is TRBV7-8; tentative D call: TRBD1 (6 bases). The CDR3 extends over 15 amino acids. CDR1 is SGHVS, CDR2 FQNEAQ, per germline. The V and J ends lost 2 bases and 5 bases respectively, with 13 bases between them.

CDR3 region: CAWSTTAIGQPQHF. DNA for the CDR3: TGTGCCTGGAGTACTACCGCAATCGGACAGCCCCAGCATTTT. The chain uses TRBV30 and TRBJ1-5; D remains ambiguous. Germline values: CDR1 GTSNPN, CDR2 SVGIG (reference sequence). The CDR3 is 14 amino acids. V was shortened by 2 bases and J by 7 bases, with 15 bases between the two germline ends.